A selection of T cell receptor beta chains follows, all from one sample in a study of PD-L1 blockade in urothelial cancer. Assay: immunoSEQ multiplex PCR; the TCRdb copy retains only in-frame clones and omits some. The profile shows approximately 51,000 clones, about 86% of them singletons. This sample comprised PBMCs, obtained around atezolizumab (anti-PD-L1) treatment. Receptors originate from a man aged 55-75 years with urothelial cancer. The CDR3 runs from the conserved cysteine through the conserved F or W. D genes are given only for firm matches. For some rows the clone size is stated as once, few or many, or as a class when expanded; others skip it.

J gene: TRBJ2-5
clone size: -
D gene: TRBD1
V gene: TRBV9
CDR3 protein: CASSKGQIQETQYF
CDR3 DNA: TGTGCCAGCAGCAAGGGACAGATCCAAGAGACCCAGTACTTC

J gene: TRBJ2-3
clone size: once
D gene: -
V gene: TRBV6-5
CDR3 protein: CASSYSLGWADTQYF
CDR3 DNA: TGTGCCAGCAGTTACTCGCTAGGATGGGCAGATACGCAGTATTTT

J gene: TRBJ2-5
clone size: once
D gene: TRBD2
V gene: TRBV7-7
CDR3 protein: CASSLAGEGETQYF
CDR3 DNA: TGTGCTAGCAGCTTAGCGGGAGAAGGGGAGACCCAGTACTTC

J gene: TRBJ2-1
clone size: -
D gene: TRBD2
V gene: TRBV7-7
CDR3 protein: CASSSTTLAGGLNEQFF
CDR3 DNA: TGTGCTAGCAGCTCTACAACACTAGCGGGGGGGCTAAATGAGCAGTTCTTC

J gene: TRBJ2-7
clone size: -
D gene: -
V gene: TRBV27
CDR3 protein: CASSRGGSLSYEQYF
CDR3 DNA: TGTGCCAGCAGCCGTGGCGGGTCTCTCTCCTACGAGCAGTACTTC

J gene: TRBJ1-2
clone size: -
D gene: TRBD1
V gene: TRBV5-1
CDR3 protein: CASMFRGQGDGYTF
CDR3 DNA: TGCGCCAGCATGTTTCGAGGACAGGGCGATGGCTACACCTTC

J gene: TRBJ1-3
clone size: once
D gene: -
V gene: TRBV30
CDR3 protein: CAWSVGAGNTIYF
CDR3 DNA: TGTGCCTGGAGTGTAGGGGCAGGAAACACCATATATTTT

J gene: TRBJ1-5
clone size: -
D gene: -
V gene: TRBV7-6
CDR3 protein: CASSLRRAEPQHF
CDR3 DNA: TGTGCCAGCAGCCTCCGCAGGGCCGAGCCCCAGCATTTT

J gene: TRBJ1-2
clone size: -
D gene: -
V gene: TRBV18
CDR3 protein: CASSPDIVGYTF
CDR3 DNA: TGTGCCAGCTCACCGGACATTGTTGGGTACACCTTC

J gene: TRBJ2-2
clone size: -
D gene: TRBD1
V gene: TRBV7-3
CDR3 protein: CASSSNRGWFGELFF
CDR3 DNA: TGTGCCAGCAGTTCCAACAGGGGGTGGTTCGGGGAGCTGTTTTTT

J gene: TRBJ2-7
clone size: -
D gene: -
V gene: TRBV4-1
CDR3 protein: CASSQDQEDEQYF
CDR3 DNA: TGCGCCAGCAGCCAAGATCAGGAGGATGAGCAGTACTTC

J gene: TRBJ1-2
clone size: once
D gene: -
V gene: TRBV6-5
CDR3 protein: CASMGWGTDYGYTF
CDR3 DNA: TGTGCCAGCATGGGATGGGGCACTGACTATGGCTACACCTTC

J gene: TRBJ2-1
clone size: -
D gene: TRBD1
V gene: TRBV28
CDR3 protein: CASSQSPGTGSSGFF
CDR3 DNA: TGTGCCAGCAGTCAGAGTCCCGGGACAGGGTCAAGTGGGTTCTTC

J gene: TRBJ2-7
clone size: -
D gene: TRBD1
V gene: TRBV5-1
CDR3 protein: CASSLTGVHEQYF
CDR3 DNA: TGCGCCAGCAGCTTGACAGGGGTTCACGAGCAGTACTTC

J gene: TRBJ2-7
clone size: -
D gene: TRBD2
V gene: TRBV18
CDR3 protein: CASSPPGRATYEQYF
CDR3 DNA: TGTGCCAGCTCACCACCGGGGAGGGCGACCTACGAGCAGTACTTC

J gene: TRBJ1-5
clone size: few
D gene: -
V gene: TRBV11-2
CDR3 protein: CASSFGANSNQPQHF
CDR3 DNA: TGTGCCAGCAGCTTTGGGGCGAATAGCAATCAGCCCCAGCATTTT

J gene: TRBJ2-3
clone size: -
D gene: -
V gene: TRBV18
CDR3 protein: CASSQGEGRADTQYF
CDR3 DNA: TGTGCCAGCTCACAGGGGGAGGGCCGCGCAGATACGCAGTATTTT

J gene: TRBJ1-5
clone size: -
D gene: TRBD1
V gene: TRBV6-6
CDR3 protein: CASSYSGGTAEQPQHF
CDR3 DNA: TGTGCCAGCAGTTACTCAGGCGGGACAGCTGAACAGCCCCAGCATTTT

J gene: TRBJ2-3
clone size: -
D gene: -
V gene: TRBV5-1
CDR3 protein: CASSPGQLTDTQYF
CDR3 DNA: TGCGCCAGCAGCCCTGGACAGCTCACAGATACGCAGTATTTT